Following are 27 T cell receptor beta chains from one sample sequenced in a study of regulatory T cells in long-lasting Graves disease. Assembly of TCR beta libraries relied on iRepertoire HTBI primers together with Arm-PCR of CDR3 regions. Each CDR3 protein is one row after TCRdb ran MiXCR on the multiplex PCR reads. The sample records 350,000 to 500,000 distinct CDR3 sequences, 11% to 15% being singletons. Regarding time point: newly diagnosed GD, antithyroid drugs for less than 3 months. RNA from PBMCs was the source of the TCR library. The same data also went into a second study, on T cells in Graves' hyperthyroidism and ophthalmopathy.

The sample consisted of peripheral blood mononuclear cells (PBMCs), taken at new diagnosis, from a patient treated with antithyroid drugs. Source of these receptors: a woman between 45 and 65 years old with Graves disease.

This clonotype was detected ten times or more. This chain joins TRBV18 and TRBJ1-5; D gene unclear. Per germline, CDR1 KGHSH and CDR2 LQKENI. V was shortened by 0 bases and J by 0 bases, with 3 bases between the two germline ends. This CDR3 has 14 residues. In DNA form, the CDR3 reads TGTGCCAGCTCACCACCGTATAGCAATCAGCCCCAGCATTTT. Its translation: CASSPPYSNQPQHF.

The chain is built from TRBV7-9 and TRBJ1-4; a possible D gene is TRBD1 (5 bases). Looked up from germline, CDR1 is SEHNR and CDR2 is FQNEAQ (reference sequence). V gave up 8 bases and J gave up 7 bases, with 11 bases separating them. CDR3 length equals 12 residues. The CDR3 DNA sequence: TGTGCCAGCTCGTGGGGCGGTGAAAAACTGTTTTTT. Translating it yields CASSWGGEKLFF.

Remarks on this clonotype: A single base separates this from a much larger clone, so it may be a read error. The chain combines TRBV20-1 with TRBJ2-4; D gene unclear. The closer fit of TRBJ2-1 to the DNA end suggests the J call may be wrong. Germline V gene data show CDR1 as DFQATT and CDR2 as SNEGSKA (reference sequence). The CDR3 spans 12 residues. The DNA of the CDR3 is TGCAGTGCTAGAGATGACTTCAATGGGCAGTTCTTC. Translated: CSARDDFNGQFF.

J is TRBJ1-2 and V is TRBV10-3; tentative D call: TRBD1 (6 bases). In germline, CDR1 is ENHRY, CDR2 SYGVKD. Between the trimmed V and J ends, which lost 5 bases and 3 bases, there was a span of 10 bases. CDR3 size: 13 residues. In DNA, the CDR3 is TGTGCCATCAGTCAGGGGAACGACTATGGCTACACCTTC. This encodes CAISQGNDYGYTF.

This CDR3 is CATSDIYRGRRDTEAFF. CDR3 in DNA: TGTGCCACCAGTGATATCTACAGGGGGCGTAGGGACACTGAAGCTTTCTTT. The chain joins TRBV24-1 to TRBJ1-1; 9 positions agree with TRBD1. Germline V gives CDR1 KGHDR, CDR2 SFDVKD. Trimming took 3 bases from V and 3 from J; bases not matched to a gene: 10. This CDR3 has 17 residues.

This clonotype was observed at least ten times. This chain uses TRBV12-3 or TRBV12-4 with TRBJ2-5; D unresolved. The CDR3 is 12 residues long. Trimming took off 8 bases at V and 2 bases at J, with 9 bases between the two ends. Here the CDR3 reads CASGGLQETQYF. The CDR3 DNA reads TGTGCCAGCGGCGGCCTTCAAGAGACCCAGTACTTC.

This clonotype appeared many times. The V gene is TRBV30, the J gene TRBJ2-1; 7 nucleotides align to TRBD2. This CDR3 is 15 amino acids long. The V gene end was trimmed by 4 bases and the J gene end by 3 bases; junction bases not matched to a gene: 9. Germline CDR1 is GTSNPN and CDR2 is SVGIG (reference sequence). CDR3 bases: TGTGCCTGGAAGGCGGGAGATTTTGTCTACAATGAGCAGTTCTTC. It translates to CAWKAGDFVYNEQFF.

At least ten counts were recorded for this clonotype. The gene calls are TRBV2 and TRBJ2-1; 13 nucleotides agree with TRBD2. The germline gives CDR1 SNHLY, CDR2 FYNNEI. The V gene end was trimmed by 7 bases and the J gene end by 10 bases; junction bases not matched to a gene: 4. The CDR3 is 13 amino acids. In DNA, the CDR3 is TGTGCCAGCATGGGGACTAGCGGGATCGAGCAGTTCTTC. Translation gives CASMGTSGIEQFF.

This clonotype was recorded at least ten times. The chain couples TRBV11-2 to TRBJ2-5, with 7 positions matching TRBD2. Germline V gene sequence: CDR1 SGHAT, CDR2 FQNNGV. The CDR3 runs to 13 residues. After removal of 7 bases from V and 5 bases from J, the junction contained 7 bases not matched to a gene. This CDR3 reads CASTRGLWETQYF. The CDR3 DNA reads TGTGCCAGCACAAGGGGACTATGGGAGACCCAGTACTTC.

DNA for the CDR3: TGCGCCAGCAGCTTGGACTGGTCAACTAGCGCCAAGCAGTACTTC. Its translation: CASSLDWSTSAKQYF. This sequence joins TRBV5-1 and TRBJ2-7, with 7 bases lining up with TRBD2. This CDR3 has 15 residues. V gave up 0 bases and J gave up 8 bases; unmatched junction bases: 11. The germline CDR1 and CDR2 sequences are SGHRS and YFSETQ.

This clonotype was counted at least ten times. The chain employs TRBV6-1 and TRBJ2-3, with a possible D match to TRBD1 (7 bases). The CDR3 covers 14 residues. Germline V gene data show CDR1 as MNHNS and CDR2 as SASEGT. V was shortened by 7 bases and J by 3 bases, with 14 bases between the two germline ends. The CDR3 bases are TGTGCCAGCATGGGACCAGGGGGGACAGATACGCAGTATTTT. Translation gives CASMGPGGTDTQYF.

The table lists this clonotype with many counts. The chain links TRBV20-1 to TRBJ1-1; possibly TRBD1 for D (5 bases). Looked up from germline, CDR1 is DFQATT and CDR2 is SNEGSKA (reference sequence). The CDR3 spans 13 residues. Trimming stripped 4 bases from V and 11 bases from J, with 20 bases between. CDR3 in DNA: TGCAGTGCTACCTATACAACAGGTTTAACGGCTTTCTTT. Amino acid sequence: CSATYTTGLTAFF.

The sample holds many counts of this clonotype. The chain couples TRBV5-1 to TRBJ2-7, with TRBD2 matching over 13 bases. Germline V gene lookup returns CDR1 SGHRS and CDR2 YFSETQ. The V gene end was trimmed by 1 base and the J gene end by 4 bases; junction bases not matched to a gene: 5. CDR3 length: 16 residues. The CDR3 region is CASSLTLAGGKYEQYF. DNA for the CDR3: TGCGCCAGCAGCTTGACACTAGCGGGAGGGAAGTACGAGCAGTACTTC.

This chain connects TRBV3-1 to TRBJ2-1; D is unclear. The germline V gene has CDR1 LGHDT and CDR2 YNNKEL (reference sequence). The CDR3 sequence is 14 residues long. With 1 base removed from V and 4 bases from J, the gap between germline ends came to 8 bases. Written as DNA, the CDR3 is TGTGCCAGCAGCCAAGGATCTCTATACAATGAGCAGTTCTTC. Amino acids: CASSQGSLYNEQFF.

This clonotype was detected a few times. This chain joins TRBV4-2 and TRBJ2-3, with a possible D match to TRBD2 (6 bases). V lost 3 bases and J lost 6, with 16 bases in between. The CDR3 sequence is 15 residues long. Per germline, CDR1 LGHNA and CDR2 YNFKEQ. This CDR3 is CASSQGTRGRDTQYF. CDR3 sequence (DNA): TGTGCCAGCAGCCAGGGGACTCGCGGTCGGGATACGCAGTATTTT.

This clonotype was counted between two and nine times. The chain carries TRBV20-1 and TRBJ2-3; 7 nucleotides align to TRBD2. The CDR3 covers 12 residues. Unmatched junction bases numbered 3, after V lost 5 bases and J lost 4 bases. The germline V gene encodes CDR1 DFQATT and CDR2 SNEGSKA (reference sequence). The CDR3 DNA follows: TGCAGTGCTGCTGCGGGAGCAGATACGCAGTATTTT. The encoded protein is CSAAAGADTQYF.

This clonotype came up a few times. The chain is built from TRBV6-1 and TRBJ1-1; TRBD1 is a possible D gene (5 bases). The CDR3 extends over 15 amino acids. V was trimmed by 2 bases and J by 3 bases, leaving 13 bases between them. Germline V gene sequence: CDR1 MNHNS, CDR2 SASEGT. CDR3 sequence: CASSEFGGWDTEAFF. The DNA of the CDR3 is TGTGCCAGCAGTGAATTTGGGGGGTGGGACACTGAAGCTTTCTTT.

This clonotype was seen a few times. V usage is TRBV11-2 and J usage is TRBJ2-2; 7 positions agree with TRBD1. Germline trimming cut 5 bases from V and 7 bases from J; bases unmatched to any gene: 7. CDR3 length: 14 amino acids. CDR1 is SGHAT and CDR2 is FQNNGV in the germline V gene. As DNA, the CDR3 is TGTGCCAGCAGCATAGCAGGGGGTGGCGGGGAGCTGTTTTTT. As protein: CASSIAGGGGELFF.

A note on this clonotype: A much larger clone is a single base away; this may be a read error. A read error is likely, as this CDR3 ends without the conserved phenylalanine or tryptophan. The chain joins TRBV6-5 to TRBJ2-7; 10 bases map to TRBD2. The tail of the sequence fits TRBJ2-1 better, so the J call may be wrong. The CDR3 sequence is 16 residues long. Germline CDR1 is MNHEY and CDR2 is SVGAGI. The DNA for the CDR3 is TGTGCCAGCAGTTACCGGCTAGCGGGAGCCTCCAATGAGCAGTTCTGC. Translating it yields CASSYRLAGASNEQFC.

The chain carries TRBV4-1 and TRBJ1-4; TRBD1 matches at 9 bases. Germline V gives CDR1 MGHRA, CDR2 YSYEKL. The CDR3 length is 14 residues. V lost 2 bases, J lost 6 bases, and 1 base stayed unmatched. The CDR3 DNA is TGCGCCAGCAGCCAAACAGGGGGCGATGAAAAACTGTTTTTT. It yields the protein CASSQTGGDEKLFF.

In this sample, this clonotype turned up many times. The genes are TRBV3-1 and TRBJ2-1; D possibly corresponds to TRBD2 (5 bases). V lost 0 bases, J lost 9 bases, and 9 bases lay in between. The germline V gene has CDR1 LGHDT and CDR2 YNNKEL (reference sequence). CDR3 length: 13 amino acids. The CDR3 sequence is CASSQDGESEQFF. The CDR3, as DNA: TGTGCCAGCAGCCAAGACGGGGAGAGTGAGCAGTTCTTC.

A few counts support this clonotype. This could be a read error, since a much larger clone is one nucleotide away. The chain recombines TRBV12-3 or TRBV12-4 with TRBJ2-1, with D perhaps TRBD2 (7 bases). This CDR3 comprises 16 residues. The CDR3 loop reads CAGSSGGRVSYNEQFF. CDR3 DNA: TGTGCCGGCAGTTCGGGGGGCAGGGTCTCCTACAATGAGCAGTTCTTC.

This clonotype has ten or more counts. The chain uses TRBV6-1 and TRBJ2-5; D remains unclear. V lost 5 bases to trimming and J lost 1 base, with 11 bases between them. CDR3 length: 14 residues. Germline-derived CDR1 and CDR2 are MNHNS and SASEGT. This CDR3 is CASSPPGSQETQYF. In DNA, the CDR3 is TGTGCCAGCAGTCCGCCGGGCAGCCAAGAGACCCAGTACTTC.

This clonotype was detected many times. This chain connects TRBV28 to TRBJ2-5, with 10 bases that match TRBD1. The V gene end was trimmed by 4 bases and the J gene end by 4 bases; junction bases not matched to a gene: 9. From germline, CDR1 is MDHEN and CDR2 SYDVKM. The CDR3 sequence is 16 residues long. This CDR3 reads CASSYRQGALGETQYF. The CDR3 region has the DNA TGTGCCAGCAGTTACCGACAGGGGGCTCTGGGAGAGACCCAGTACTTC.

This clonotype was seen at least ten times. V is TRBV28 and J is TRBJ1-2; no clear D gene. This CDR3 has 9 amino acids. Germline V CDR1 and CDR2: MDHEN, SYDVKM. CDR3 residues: CGNNYGYTF. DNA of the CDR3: TGTGGAAATAACTATGGCTACACCTTC.

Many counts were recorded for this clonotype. The CDR3 loop reads CASRAGLAGGYEQYF. DNA for the CDR3: TGTGCCAGCAGGGCCGGACTAGCGGGAGGTTACGAGCAGTACTTC. The chain combines TRBV2 with TRBJ2-7; 14 bases fit TRBD2. CDR3 length: 15 residues. Trimming at V came to 6 bases and at J to 4 bases, leaving 5 bases not matched to a gene. The V gene's germline CDR1 is SNHLY and CDR2 FYNNEI. Variable domain in full (rest from reference TRBV2 and TRBJ2-7): EPEVTQTPSHQVTQMGQEVILRCVPISNHLYFYWYRQILGQKVEFLVSFYNNEISEKSEIFDDQFSVERPDGSNFTLKIRSTKLEDSAMYFCASRAGLAGGYEQYFGPGTRLTVT.

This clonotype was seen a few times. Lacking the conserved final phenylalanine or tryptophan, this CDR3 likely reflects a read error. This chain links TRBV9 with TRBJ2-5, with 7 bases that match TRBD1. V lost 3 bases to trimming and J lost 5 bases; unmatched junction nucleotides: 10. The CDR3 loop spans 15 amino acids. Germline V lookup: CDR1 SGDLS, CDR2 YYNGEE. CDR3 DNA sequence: TGTGCCAGCAGCGCCGGGACAGCCGGATTGGAGACCCAGTACTGC. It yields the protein CASSAGTAGLETQYC.